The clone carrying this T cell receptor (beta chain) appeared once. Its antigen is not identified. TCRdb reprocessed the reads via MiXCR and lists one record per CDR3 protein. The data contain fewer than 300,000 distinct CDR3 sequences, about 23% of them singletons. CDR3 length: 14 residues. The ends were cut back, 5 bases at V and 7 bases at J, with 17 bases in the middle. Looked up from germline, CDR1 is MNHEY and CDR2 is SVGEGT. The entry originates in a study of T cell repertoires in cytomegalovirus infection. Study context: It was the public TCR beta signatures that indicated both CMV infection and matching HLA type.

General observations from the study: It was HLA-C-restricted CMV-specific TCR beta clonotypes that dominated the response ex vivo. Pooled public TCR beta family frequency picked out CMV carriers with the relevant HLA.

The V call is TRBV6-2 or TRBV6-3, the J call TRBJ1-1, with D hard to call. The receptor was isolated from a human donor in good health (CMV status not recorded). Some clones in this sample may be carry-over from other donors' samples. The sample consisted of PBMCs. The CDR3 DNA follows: TGTGCCAGCAGTGGCCATACCCCGGATGGTGAAGCTTTCTTT. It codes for CASSGHTPDGEAFF.